This T cell receptor beta chain was sequenced during a study of T-cell memory formation after mild COVID-19. The junction had 7 bases not matched to a gene; V was cut back by 4 bases and J by 3 bases. Germline V gives CDR1 MGHRA, CDR2 YSYEKL. This CDR3 comprises 16 residues. MiXCR, applied by TCRdb to the 5' RACE reads, yields one record per CDR3 protein. The data show approximately 350,000 distinct CDR3 sequences, with approximately 14% seen just once and under 25% held by the top ten. The TCR originated in a young man who had mild COVID-19 (a few samples of this study predate the infection). Cell type and time point are not known. The material sequenced was PBMCs or a T cell subset sorted from them (not recorded which). This chain uses TRBV4-1 with TRBJ1-5, with TRBD1 matching over 9 bases. The CDR3 DNA reads as TGCGCCAGCAGCCCCTATGGACAGGGGAACAATCAGCCCCAGCATTTT. Its translation: CASSPYGQGNNQPQHF.